The TCR beta chain under discussion was sequenced for a study of blood T cell repertoires in COVID-19. On the study more broadly: From the United States, Italy and Spain came samples of acute and convalescent COVID-19. Nucleic acid was either cDNA or gDNA, and it came from T cells, B-cell-depleted T cells, or PBMCs.

Original processing methods: Nucleated cell number was recorded as an estimate derived from reference gene primer amplification. The method was immunoSEQ multiplex PCR; TCRdb's version includes in-frame clones alone and lacks a portion of them. The V and J calls and clone size are taken from that table; D and trimming were inferred from the DNA. The table lists some 400,000 clones, around 87% of them singletons, with about 10% in the top ten. The CDR3 runs to 17 residues. J gave up 4 bases and V 2 bases, and 11 bases lay outside the gene matches. Germline V gene lookup returns CDR1 SGHDT and CDR2 YYEEEE. Seattle's cohort entered during active infection and was followed longitudinally.

This receptor was identified in a woman in her twenties or thirties with COVID-19, enrolled during active disease. This rearrangement joins TRBV5-6 to TRBJ2-3; 9 bases match TRBD1. The sequencing sample was made of peripheral blood. CDR3 residues: CASSFVRTGAIPDTQYF. CDR3 in DNA: TGTGCCAGCAGCTTCGTCCGGACAGGGGCCATCCCAGATACGCAGTATTTT.